These 26 T cell receptor beta chains were all obtained from the same sample, sequenced in a study of T cell responses to AZD1222 COVID-19 vaccine. The table came from immunoSEQ multiplex PCR; TCRdb's copy has only in-frame clones and leaves some out. Seen here are 73,000 or so clones, more than 70% observed once, and the top ten hold about a fifth. This specimen was peripheral blood, taken on day 0 of AZD1222 vaccination. The receptors shown here come from an adult in good health.

The J gene is TRBJ1-4, the V gene TRBV4-2; a possible D gene is TRBD1 (5 bases). V dropped 0 bases and J dropped 8 bases, with 16 bases sitting between them. Germline V lookup: CDR1 LGHNA, CDR2 YNFKEQ. CDR3 length equals 16 residues. CDR3 in amino acids: CASSQEMSRAGEKLFF. Here the CDR3 DNA reads TGTGCCAGCAGCCAAGAAATGTCCAGGGCCGGCGAAAAACTGTTTTTT.

The gene calls are TRBV27 and TRBJ2-1; tentatively, D is TRBD2 (6 bases). Trimming removed 7 bases from V and 14 bases from J, with 15 bases in between. The germline gives CDR1 MNHEY, CDR2 SMNVEV (reference sequence). The CDR3 loop spans 11 amino acids. The CDR3 DNA is TGTGCCAGCAAAACGGACTACTCGGAGTTCTTC. This encodes CASKTDYSEFF.

This chain connects TRBV19 to TRBJ1-5; weak D call: TRBD1 (5 bases). CDR1 LNHDA and CDR2 SQIVND come from the germline V gene (reference sequence). The CDR3 extends over 17 amino acids. The V end lost 7 bases, the J end lost 1 base, and 20 bases lay between the germline ends. CDR3 DNA sequence: TGTGCCAGTAAGGAGCTTGGAGGGGCTGGGAGCAATCAGCCCCAGCATTTT. The encoded protein is CASKELGGAGSNQPQHF.

This chain joins TRBV30 and TRBJ1-5; possibly TRBD1 for D (5 bases). CDR1 is GTSNPN and CDR2 is SVGIG in the germline V gene (reference sequence). The germline V and J ends were trimmed by 0 bases and 2 bases, with 17 bases remaining between them. The CDR3 is 17 amino acids. CDR3 coding DNA: TGTGCCTGGAGTGTACACTCACCAGGGACGGGCAATCAGCCCCAGCATTTT. Amino acids: CAWSVHSPGTGNQPQHF.

The chain has TRBV2 and TRBJ2-5, with D perhaps matching TRBD2 (5 bases). The CDR3 sequence is 14 residues long. Germline V gene sequence: CDR1 SNHLY, CDR2 FYNNEI. Trimming shortened V by 3 bases and J by 1 base, and 9 bases separated the two germline ends. The CDR3: CASSERVLQETQYF. The CDR3 region has the DNA TGTGCCAGCAGTGAGAGGGTACTCCAAGAGACCCAGTACTTC.

The chain is built from TRBV18 and TRBJ2-7; possible D gene TRBD2, 5 bases. Germline-derived CDR1 and CDR2 are KGHSH and LQKENI. V shed 10 bases and J shed 3 bases, with 13 bases lying between them. This CDR3 is built from 12 residues. As DNA, the CDR3 is TGTGCCACCTCGGACGGGGTCTACGAGCAGTACTTC. Translation: CATSDGVYEQYF.

The sample holds a few counts of this clone. Sequence at one end of the junction differs from germline and may be a read error. This chain uses TRBV19 with TRBJ2-1; TRBD1 matches at 12 bases. Per the germline V gene, CDR1 is LNHDA and CDR2 is SQIVND (reference sequence). This CDR3 region has 15 residues. CDR3 coding DNA: TGTGCCAGTAGTAAAGGGACAGGGGGCTACAGTGAGCAGTTCTTC. This gives the protein CASSKGTGGYSEQFF.

In nucleotides, the CDR3 is TGTGCCAGCAGCCAAGGGTCTATCAATCAGCCCCAGCATTTT. It specifies CASSQGSINQPQHF. J is TRBJ1-5 and V is TRBV3-1 (or the pseudogene TRBV3-2); D call uncertain. This CDR3 region has 14 residues. Trimming shortened V by 1 base and J by 3 bases, and 7 bases separated the two germline ends. Germline CDR1 is LGHDT and CDR2 is YNNKEL (reference sequence).

CDR3 in amino acids: CASSQAGTGNSPLHF. The DNA of the CDR3 is TGTGCCAGCAGCCAAGCCGGGACAGGGAATTCACCCCTCCACTTT. This chain joins TRBV3-1 (or the pseudogene TRBV3-2) and TRBJ1-6; 9 nucleotides line up with TRBD1. This CDR3 region has 15 residues. Unmatched junction bases numbered 2, after V lost 1 base and J lost 7 bases. The germline gives CDR1 LGHDT, CDR2 YNNKEL (reference sequence).

The chain is built from TRBV11-2 and TRBJ1-5; D call uncertain. Germline-derived CDR1 and CDR2 are SGHAT and FQNNGV. V dropped 0 bases and J dropped 9 bases, with 9 bases sitting between them. There are 13 residues in the CDR3. CDR3 amino acids: CASSLDPRGPQHF. DNA for the CDR3: TGTGCCAGCAGCTTAGACCCGCGGGGGCCCCAGCATTTT.

The rearrangement uses TRBV3-1 (or the pseudogene TRBV3-2) and TRBJ1-2, with unresolved D. CDR1 and CDR2 (germline): LGHDT, YNNKEL (reference sequence). The CDR3 is 14 residues long. V lost 1 base and J 4 bases, leaving 10 bases between the germline ends. Here the CDR3 DNA reads TGTGCCAGCAGCCAAGGGCCTTCTGGCTATGGCTACACCTTC. It encodes CASSQGPSGYGYTF.

The chain recombines TRBV28 with TRBJ2-3, with a tentative D call TRBD2 (6 bases). This CDR3 region has 12 residues. Germline assignment: CDR1 MDHEN and CDR2 SYDVKM. With 5 bases removed from V and 7 bases from J, the gap between germline ends came to 10 bases. Here the CDR3 DNA reads TGTGCCAGCAGTCCTGGACTACATACGCAGTATTTT. Protein product: CASSPGLHTQYF.

The chain is built from TRBV7-9 and TRBJ1-5; D uncertain. This CDR3 has 12 amino acids. Germline-derived CDR1 and CDR2 are SEHNR and FQNEAQ (reference sequence). The V end lost 5 bases, the J end lost 9 bases, and 11 bases lay between the germline ends. The CDR3 DNA reads as TGTGCCAGCAGCCTGGCTTCAAGGCCCCAGCATTTT. Amino acids: CASSLASRPQHF.

Only one count was recorded for this clone. The genes are TRBV6-6 and TRBJ1-4, with 8 bases fitting TRBD1. The germline V gene has CDR1 MNHNY and CDR2 SVGAGI (reference sequence). Trimming removed 0 bases from V and 8 bases from J; junction bases left unmatched: 2. This CDR3 is built from 14 residues. The CDR3 DNA sequence: TGTGCCAGCAGTTACTCGACAGGGGCGGAAAAACTGTTTTTT. Its protein product is CASSYSTGAEKLFF.

This chain connects TRBV2 to TRBJ1-4; D uncertain. The V end was cut by 3 bases, the J end by 7 bases, with 12 bases between. CDR3 size: 14 residues. Germline V gene data show CDR1 as SNHLY and CDR2 as FYNNEI. CDR3 loop: CASSEWEVREKLFF. CDR3 DNA: TGTGCCAGCAGTGAGTGGGAGGTTCGTGAAAAACTGTTTTTT.

The chain is built from TRBV19 and TRBJ1-4; TRBD1 matches at 7 bases. This CDR3 spans 17 amino acids. V gave up 5 bases and J gave up 0 bases; unmatched junction bases: 9. The germline V gene encodes CDR1 LNHDA and CDR2 SQIVND (reference sequence). The CDR3 DNA follows: TGTGCCAGTAGTTCCCCTTGGGACAGTGCAACTAATGAAAAACTGTTTTTT. Its translation: CASSSPWDSATNEKLFF.

The chain has TRBV28 and TRBJ1-2; possible D gene TRBD1, 6 bases. Germline CDR1 reads MDHEN; CDR2 reads SYDVKM. Trimming pared 3 bases from V and 8 bases from J, leaving 25 bases between. CDR3 size: 17 residues. CDR3 in amino acids: CASSLSSGPGHQGGYTF. In nucleotides, the CDR3 is TGTGCCAGCAGTTTGTCCAGCGGACCGGGACACCAGGGAGGCTACACCTTC.

V is TRBV7-2 and J is TRBJ1-1; maybe TRBD1 (5 bases). The CDR3 consists of 14 residues. V was clipped by 5 bases and J by 1 base, with 11 bases between them. CDR1 is SGHTA, CDR2 FQGNSA, per germline. CDR3 sequence reads: CASSKDRTNTEAFF. In DNA, the CDR3 is TGTGCCAGCAGCAAAGACAGAACGAACACTGAAGCTTTCTTT. The full variable domain, completed using reference TRBV7-2 and TRBJ1-1, is GAGVSQSPSNKVTEKGKDVELRCDPISGHTALYWYRQSLGQGLEFLIYFQGNSAPDKSGLPSDRFSAERTGGSVSTLTIQRTQQEDSAVYLCASSKDRTNTEAFFGQGTRLTVV.

V usage is TRBV12-3 or TRBV12-4 and J usage is TRBJ2-7; no clear D gene. The CDR3 has 11 amino acids. Trimming took 8 bases from V and 5 from J, leaving 10 bases between them. The CDR3 loop reads CASLIGDEQYF. The CDR3, as DNA: TGTGCCAGCCTTATTGGGGACGAGCAGTACTTC.

The chain joins TRBV11-3 to TRBJ2-5; D is perhaps TRBD2 (5 bases). The CDR3 spans 16 residues. Germline V CDR1 and CDR2: SGHNT, YENEEA. Trimming shortened V by 1 base and J by 1 base, and 13 bases separated the two germline ends. The CDR3 reads CASSLGSTSPQETQYF. The CDR3 region has the DNA TGTGCCAGCAGCTTAGGCTCCACTAGTCCCCAAGAGACCCAGTACTTC. Supplemented by reference TRBV11-3 and TRBJ2-5, the full variable domain reads EAGVVQSPRYKIIEKKQPVAFWCNPISGHNTLYWYLQNLGQGPELLIRYENEEAVDDSQLPKDRFSAERLKGVDSTLKIQPAELGDSAVYLCASSLGSTSPQETQYFGPGTRLLVL.

This clone turned up a few times. The J gene is TRBJ2-5, the V gene TRBV7-2; 13 nucleotides agree with TRBD2. The CDR3 is made up of 16 amino acids. V lost 3 bases and J lost 5; bases outside the gene matches: 6. Germline loops: CDR1 SGHTA, CDR2 FQGNSA. The CDR3 reads CASSLTSGGPGETQYF. The CDR3 bases are TGTGCCAGCAGCTTGACTAGCGGGGGGCCCGGGGAGACCCAGTACTTC.

The chain joins TRBV27 to TRBJ2-1; possible D gene TRBD2, 6 bases. Germline V gene lookup returns CDR1 MNHEY and CDR2 SMNVEV (reference sequence). Trimming stripped 5 bases from V and 9 bases from J, with 23 bases between. CDR3 size: 16 residues. The CDR3 DNA is TGTGCCAGCAGTCCCTTCCCGGGGGATCGGTTCGGTGAGCAGTTCTTC. Amino acid sequence: CASSPFPGDRFGEQFF.

The J gene is TRBJ2-7, the V gene TRBV12-3 or TRBV12-4, with TRBD1 identical over 7 bases. The V segment lost 5 bases and the J segment 4 bases; nucleotides outside the gene matches: 5. The CDR3 is 13 residues long. The CDR3 DNA follows: TGTGCCAGCAGTGATCGGGACAGATACGAGCAGTACTTC. It yields the protein CASSDRDRYEQYF.

This chain connects TRBV5-5 to TRBJ1-5; no definite D call. V lost 4 bases and J lost 0, with 17 bases in between. Germline V gene data show CDR1 as SGHKS and CDR2 as YYEKEE (reference sequence). This CDR3 has 17 residues. The CDR3 loop reads CASSLEVRGFSNQPQHF. Written as DNA, the CDR3 is TGTGCCAGCAGCCTGGAGGTTCGGGGATTTAGCAATCAGCCCCAGCATTTT.

The chain employs TRBV12-3 or TRBV12-4 and TRBJ2-1; tentatively, D is TRBD1 (5 bases). The CDR3 covers 11 residues. V lost 5 bases, J lost 6 bases, and 5 bases lay in between. This chain's CDR3 is CASSQGNEQFF. CDR3 DNA: TGTGCCAGCAGTCAGGGCAATGAGCAGTTCTTC.

The CDR3 DNA reads TGCACCAGCAGCCAAGATCACCCGAGGAGCAATCAGCCCCAGCATTTT. Amino acids: CTSSQDHPRSNQPQHF. V gene TRBV1 combines with J gene TRBJ1-5. TRBV1 is flagged as a pseudogene. The CDR3 loop spans 16 amino acids.